This T cell receptor (beta chain) is drawn from a study of T cells in tumors after PD-1 blockade (dated by TCRdb to the late 2010s). The study in broad terms: Patients were excluded if they had prior checkpoint blockade, use of systemic immunosuppressants, or recent radiotherapy or other anti-cancer therapy within 4 weeks. Pembrolizumab 200 mg every 3 weeks or cemiplimab 350 mg every 2 weeks was administered to patients. Ongoing daily vismodegib 150 mg was also given to a subset of patients during anti-PD-1 treatment. On average, peripheral blood samples had 110,000 or so TCR templates (range about 21,000-290,000) and 35,000 to 40,000 unique clonotypes. Paired single-cell RNA and TCR sequencing was done in the study on site-matched tumors from patients with BCC or SCC, both before and after anti-PD-1 therapy. To compare clonotypes in blood versus tumor, bulk TCR sequencing was run on 10 peripheral blood samples drawn from 5 patients. RECIST version 1.1 was the standard used to evaluate clinical response.

The immunoSEQ platform was used for deep TCRbeta sequencing. Processing in the source paper ran as follows. For further analysis, only productive rearrangements were exported out of the immunoSEQ Analyzer. Bulk TCRbeta clonotypes were assigned T cell phenotypes by matching to single-cell RNA+TCR-seq clones sharing the same TCRbeta sequence. Using bulk TCR sequencing data, clone enrichment in tumor was calculated by dividing a clone's tumor frequency by the same clone's PBMC frequency. GLIPH was used to sort TCRs into specificity groups, which are clusters of distinct TCRs that likely recognize common antigens through shared CDR3 motifs. As stored in TCRdb, this immuneACCESS dataset retains in-frame rearrangements with V and J assigned. A fraction of the clones does not appear; measured against another copy, unresolved V genes explain less than half of the discrepancy, and the remainder lacks a known reason. D and trimming come from the DNA, and the V and J calls and clone size come from that table. The sample table contains about 63,000 clones; only one count was recorded for about 74% of them. The ten largest account for 4.7% of the sample.

According to the study, the label for this sample's time point signals: after anti-PD-1 therapy. Genomic DNA extracted from tumor biopsies or peripheral blood was used for bulk TCRbeta sequencing, with input ranging from roughly 600 ng to 6,004 ng. Every patient had histologically proven advanced or metastatic basal or squamous cell carcinoma and was a poor candidate for surgical resection. The basal cell carcinoma cohort was made up of roughly eleven patients, and bulk tumor TCR sequencing was performed for 8 of these patients. The CDR3 sequence holds 14 residues, the cysteine and phenylalanine included. Only the CDR3 region is kept as DNA, spanning 42 bases read in frame from base 1. The germline V gene yields SGHRS for CDR1 and YFSETQ for CDR2. V lost 4 bases and J lost 8 bases, and the count of bases not matched to a germline gene is 8. To note about this clone: Its antigen specificity is not known. No much larger clonotype is one base removed from it; base qualities were not supplied.

Study-wide findings and limitations: Roughly two fifths of tumor TCR clonotypes were found in blood, and some novel exhausted tumor clones appeared in pre-treatment blood, suggesting peripheral recruitment. Where the novel T cell clones came from was not identified, and possible sources could include lymphoid organs or rare unexpanded clones inside the tumor or in the tumor periphery.

The clonotype was recovered from a human donor with basal cell carcinoma. The material was PBMCs, obtained after anti-PD-1 treatment. The V and J genes are TRBV5-1 and TRBJ2-1, with TRBD1 matching 8 junction bases. The DNA sequence reads TGCGCCAGCAGCGGGCAGGGGGCTAGGTATGAGCAGTTCTTC. Translated, it gives CASSGQGARYEQFF.